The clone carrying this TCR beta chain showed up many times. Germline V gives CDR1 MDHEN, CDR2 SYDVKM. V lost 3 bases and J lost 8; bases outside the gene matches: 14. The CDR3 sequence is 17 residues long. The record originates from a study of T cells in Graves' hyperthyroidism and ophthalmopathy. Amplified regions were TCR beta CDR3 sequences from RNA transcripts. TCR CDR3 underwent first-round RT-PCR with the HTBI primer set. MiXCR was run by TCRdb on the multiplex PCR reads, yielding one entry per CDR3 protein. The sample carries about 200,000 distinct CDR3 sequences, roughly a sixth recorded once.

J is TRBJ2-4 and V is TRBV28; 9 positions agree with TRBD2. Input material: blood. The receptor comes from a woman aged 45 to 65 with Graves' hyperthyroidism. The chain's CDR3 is CASSLGRSGSGRDIQYF. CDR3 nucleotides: TGTGCCAGCAGTTTGGGCCGCTCGGGTAGCGGGAGAGACATTCAGTACTTC.